Presented here are 21 T cell receptor beta chains from one specimen sequenced in a study of cytomegalovirus exposure and HLA in healthy donors. The primer mix had 60 Vbeta and 13 Jbeta primers. Assay: immunoSEQ multiplex PCR; the TCRdb copy retains only in-frame clones and omits some. This sample has under 80,000 clones, with 68% found just once. The material sequenced was PBMCs. The receptors originated from a woman younger than 45 in good health and CMV-seronegative.

This chain links TRBV2 with TRBJ2-3; tentatively, D is TRBD1 (6 bases). V dropped 4 bases and J dropped 1 base, with 9 bases sitting between them. This CDR3 contains 14 residues. Germline-derived CDR1 and CDR2 are SNHLY and FYNNEI. The CDR3 nucleotides are TGTGCCAGCAGTGGAAGGACAGGCACAGATACGCAGTATTTT. It specifies CASSGRTGTDTQYF.

This chain joins TRBV5-8 and TRBJ1-1; 8 bases align to TRBD1. V shed 4 bases and J 1 base; nucleotides not matched to a gene: 6. The length of the CDR3 is 15 residues. Per the germline V gene, CDR1 is SGHTS and CDR2 is YDEGEE. The CDR3 DNA reads TGTGCCAGCAGCCCGTGGACAGGGAAGAACACTGAAGCTTTCTTT. This gives the protein CASSPWTGKNTEAFF.

This clone was seen a handful of times. This sequence joins TRBV18 and TRBJ1-1; the D gene is possibly TRBD1 (5 bases). The germline V gene has CDR1 KGHSH and CDR2 LQKENI. The CDR3 is made up of 16 amino acids. Trimming took 3 bases from V and 1 from J, leaving 15 bases between them. The CDR3 reads CASSPGSGRQNTEAFF. The DNA for the CDR3 is TGTGCCAGCTCACCGGGCTCAGGGCGACAGAACACTGAAGCTTTCTTT.

This clone was seen just once. This chain uses TRBV7-6 with TRBJ2-7; 9 bases match TRBD1. Looked up from germline, CDR1 is SGHVS and CDR2 is FNYEAQ. The CDR3 loop spans 14 amino acids. The V segment lost 4 bases and the J segment 5 bases; nucleotides outside the gene matches: 6. The CDR3 reads CASSSLQGANEQYF. In nucleotides, the CDR3 is TGTGCCAGCAGCTCCTTACAGGGGGCCAACGAGCAGTACTTC.

V gene TRBV5-1 combines with J gene TRBJ1-1; D remains ambiguous. V lost 7 bases to trimming and J lost 4 bases, with 11 bases between them. Germline CDR1 and CDR2: SGHRS and YFSETQ. The CDR3 extends over 12 amino acids. CDR3 sequence (DNA): TGCGCCAGCCTCTTTTTGTTCACTGAAGCTTTCTTT. Amino acids: CASLFLFTEAFF.

The chain uses TRBV27 and TRBJ2-7; 12 bases are a match to TRBD2. The junction had 9 bases not matched to a gene; V was cut back by 7 bases and J by 2 bases. This CDR3 has 16 residues. CDR1 is MNHEY and CDR2 is SMNVEV in the germline V gene (reference sequence). The CDR3 DNA follows: TGTGCCAGCAAAAGACTAGCGGGGGCTTCAACCTACGAGCAGTACTTC. Its translation: CASKRLAGASTYEQYF.

In its sample, this clone was seen a few times. The chain links TRBV14 to TRBJ1-2; D gene ambiguous. Germline CDR1 SGHDN, CDR2 FVKESK. V lost 0 bases, J lost 3 bases, and 8 bases lay in between. The CDR3 runs to 14 residues. CDR3: CASSQDGQDYGYTF. CDR3 coding DNA: TGTGCCAGCAGCCAAGATGGGCAGGACTATGGCTACACCTTC.

This clone was counted between two and nine times. The V call is TRBV5-4, the J call TRBJ2-1; 12 bases are shared with TRBD2. In germline, CDR1 is SGHNT, CDR2 YYREEE (reference sequence). CDR3 length: 15 amino acids. Trimming removed 0 bases from V and 9 bases from J; junction bases left unmatched: 4. CDR3 loop: CASSLVSSGGGEQFF. The CDR3 DNA is TGTGCCAGCAGCTTGGTTTCTAGCGGGGGGGGTGAGCAGTTCTTC. Supplemented by reference TRBV5-4 and TRBJ2-1, the full variable domain reads ETGVTQSPTHLIKTRGQQVTLRCSSQSGHNTVSWYQQALGQGPQFIFQYYREEENGRGNFPPRFSGLQFPNYSSELNVNALELDDSALYLCASSLVSSGGGEQFFGPGTRLTVL.

This sequence joins TRBV6-6 and TRBJ1-1, with 7 bases aligning to TRBD1. V lost 6 bases and J lost 5; bases outside the gene matches: 6. Germline loops: CDR1 MNHNY, CDR2 SVGAGI (reference sequence). The CDR3 extends over 13 amino acids. CDR3 region: CASSRTGGTEAFF. The CDR3 DNA sequence: TGTGCCAGCAGCCGGACAGGCGGGACTGAAGCTTTCTTT.

This clone was detected only a few times. J is TRBJ2-7 and V is TRBV6-1, with 8 nucleotides matching TRBD2. CDR1 and CDR2 (germline): MNHNS, SASEGT. The CDR3 runs to 15 residues. Germline trimming cut 4 bases from V and 0 bases from J; bases unmatched to any gene: 5. In nucleotides, the CDR3 is TGTGCCAGCAGTGGGCAGGGGACTAGCTCCTACGAGCAGTACTTC. Translating gives CASSGQGTSSYEQYF.

The genes are TRBV7-2 and TRBJ2-1; no clear D gene. This CDR3 comprises 14 residues. Per germline, CDR1 SGHTA and CDR2 FQGNSA. The germline V and J ends were trimmed by 4 bases and 6 bases, with 13 bases remaining between them. CDR3 protein: CASSSRARGNEQFF. As DNA, the CDR3 is TGTGCCAGCAGCTCCCGCGCGAGAGGCAATGAGCAGTTCTTC.

The chain is built from TRBV4-3 and TRBJ2-4; 13 positions match TRBD2. The V gene end was trimmed by 3 bases and the J gene end by 8 bases; junction bases not matched to a gene: 4. CDR3 length: 15 residues. Germline V gives CDR1 LGHNA, CDR2 YSLEER. The CDR3 DNA follows: TGCGCCAGCAGCCAGGGGACTAGCGGGGAGGACATTCAGTACTTC. Translation: CASSQGTSGEDIQYF.

V gene TRBV27 combines with J gene TRBJ2-1; 8 positions match TRBD2. CDR1 and CDR2 from the germline V gene are MNHEY and SMNVEV (reference sequence). After removal of 5 bases from V and 3 bases from J, the junction contained 6 bases not matched to a gene. The CDR3 spans 15 residues. The CDR3: CASSQNSGVYNEQFF. DNA for the CDR3: TGTGCCAGCAGTCAAAATAGCGGGGTCTACAATGAGCAGTTCTTC.

The genes are TRBV11-2 and TRBJ1-3; a weak D match, TRBD1 (5 bases). Per the germline V gene, CDR1 is SGHAT and CDR2 is FQNNGV. V shed 4 bases and J shed 2 bases, with 9 bases lying between them. The CDR3 consists of 14 residues. CDR3 residues: CASSSGITGNTIYF. The DNA of the CDR3 is TGTGCCAGCAGCTCAGGGATTACTGGAAACACCATATATTTT.

This clone was picked up a small number of times. Other nucleotide sequences from this sample produce the same CDR3. This chain links TRBV7-9 with TRBJ2-7; D is perhaps TRBD1 (6 bases). The CDR3 has 12 amino acids. Trimming removed 4 bases from V and 3 bases from J, with 7 bases in between. Germline V gives CDR1 SEHNR, CDR2 FQNEAQ (reference sequence). The CDR3 sequence is CASSSQGYEQYF. CDR3 bases: TGTGCCAGCAGCTCACAGGGCTACGAGCAGTACTTC. Complete variable domain (other parts from reference TRBV7-9 and TRBJ2-7): DTGVSQNPRHKITKRGQNVTFRCDPISEHNRLYWYRQTLGQGPEFLTYFQNEAQLEKSRLLSDRFSAERPKGSFSTLEIQRTEQGDSAMYLCASSSQGYEQYFGPGTRLTVT.

The genes are TRBV18 and TRBJ1-2, with 7 nucleotides matching TRBD1. CDR1 and CDR2 (germline): KGHSH, LQKENI. Unmatched junction bases numbered 4, after V lost 2 bases and J lost 4 bases. The CDR3 runs to 14 residues. The CDR3 loop reads CASSPMGQPYGYTF. The CDR3 nucleotides are TGTGCCAGCTCACCAATGGGACAGCCCTATGGCTACACCTTC.

With regard to this clone: Other DNA variants within this sample encode the same CDR3. The V and J genes are TRBV6-1 and TRBJ1-2; 7 nucleotides line up with TRBD1. V lost 4 bases and J lost 7; bases outside the gene matches: 9. The CDR3 totals 14 residues. In germline, CDR1 is MNHNS, CDR2 SASEGT. The CDR3 DNA is TGTGCCAGCAGTGGGACAGGCCTTTGGGGTGGCTACACCTTC. Amino acid sequence: CASSGTGLWGGYTF.

The DNA for the CDR3 is TGTGCCAGCAGTGAATTGAGCGGGGGGCTCAATGAGCAGTTCTTC. It encodes CASSELSGGLNEQFF. This chain connects TRBV6-1 to TRBJ2-1, with TRBD2 matching 9 bases. This CDR3 spans 15 amino acids. The ends lost 2 bases at V and 6 bases at J; junction bases unmatched: 5. The germline V gene encodes CDR1 MNHNS and CDR2 SASEGT.

This clone turned up a few times. The sample contains more than one DNA sequence encoding this CDR3. The chain carries TRBV7-8 and TRBJ1-5, with a tentative D call TRBD1 (6 bases). Trimming stripped 4 bases from V and 4 bases from J, with 8 bases between. The CDR3 contains 13 residues. Germline V gene data show CDR1 as SGHVS and CDR2 as FQNEAQ. The CDR3 spells CASSSDRNQPQHF. The CDR3 DNA follows: TGTGCCAGCAGCTCGGACAGAAATCAGCCCCAGCATTTT. The whole variable domain, remainder taken from reference TRBV7-8 and TRBJ1-5, is GAGVSQSPRYKVAKRGQDVALRCDPISGHVSLFWYQQALGQGPEFLTYFQNEAQLDKSGLPSDRFFAERPEGSVSTLKIQRTQQEDSAVYLCASSSDRNQPQHFGDGTRLSIL.

The CDR3 loop is CAWSHTSGGAVNTGELFF. The CDR3 region has the DNA TGTGCCTGGAGCCACACTAGCGGGGGGGCGGTCAACACCGGGGAGCTGTTTTTT. The chain is built from TRBV30 and TRBJ2-2; 13 bases map to TRBD2. The length of the CDR3 is 18 residues. The ends lost 3 bases at V and 2 bases at J; junction bases unmatched: 9. Per the germline V gene, CDR1 is GTSNPN and CDR2 is SVGIG (reference sequence).

The V and J genes are TRBV4-1 and TRBJ1-2, with a tentative D call TRBD1 (6 bases). Trimming left V 3 bases short and J 9 bases short, with 23 bases between. The CDR3 is made up of 16 amino acids. Germline values: CDR1 MGHRA, CDR2 YSYEKL. The CDR3 is CASSQPAKGHSRSYTF. CDR3 nucleotide sequence: TGCGCCAGCAGCCAGCCAGCTAAGGGACATAGCAGGAGCTACACCTTC.